There are many counts of the clone carrying this T cell receptor beta chain. This specimen belongs to a study of regulatory T cells in long-lasting Graves disease. Study as a whole: The criterion for persistent Graves' disease was over 5 years of antithyroid drugs with positive TSH receptor antibodies.

As for time point: persistent/refractory GD, antithyroid drugs over 5 years with positive TRAb. The authors made the TCR library using RNA they extracted from PBMCs. Patients of an endocrinology department in Xi'an, China, were included. The CDR3 is made up of 12 amino acids. CDR1 is GTSNPN, CDR2 SVGIG, per germline (reference sequence). Trimming removed 2 bases from V and 7 bases from J, with 8 bases in between. Construction of TCR beta libraries relied on iRepertoire HTBI primers and on Arm-PCR targeting CDR3 regions. One entry per CDR3 protein results from TCRdb running MiXCR on the multiplex PCR reads. This table has roughly 500,000 distinct CDR3 sequences, less than 25% appearing once.

The chain has TRBV30 and TRBJ1-4; D is uncertain. The sample in question was peripheral blood mononuclear cells (PBMCs), obtained when the disease was refractory, from a patient treated with antithyroid drugs. The sequence was obtained from a female donor with Graves disease. CDR3 bases: TGTGCCTGGAGTTCACGGGGTGAAAAACTGTTTTTT. This sequence encodes CAWSSRGEKLFF.